The 19 T cell receptor beta chains below come from one sample, sequenced in a study of response to subunit inactivated influenza vaccine. TCRdb independently ran MiXCR on the RT-PCR reads; one entry per CDR3 protein. This table has approximately 680,000 distinct CDR3 sequences, 15% to 19% appearing once. The sample here was PBMCs from blood, taken roughly 12 days after vaccination. These receptors were obtained from a man aged 45-65 years who received an inactivated influenza vaccine.

This clonotype came up a few times. The chain combines TRBV7-2 with TRBJ2-1; D may match TRBD1 or TRBD2 (5 bases each). The germline V gene encodes CDR1 SGHTA and CDR2 FQGNSA. The CDR3 is made up of 15 amino acids. V shed 5 bases and J shed 2 bases, with 13 bases lying between them. The CDR3 region is CASSALRGPYNEQFF. The DNA of the CDR3 is TGTGCCAGCAGCGCGTTGAGGGGACCCTACAATGAGCAGTTCTTC.

This clonotype was detected only a few times. The V call is TRBV20-1, the J call TRBJ2-2; 8 nucleotides line up with TRBD1. Germline trimming cut 6 bases from V and 3 bases from J; bases unmatched to any gene: 6. CDR3 length: 14 residues. Germline CDR1 and CDR2: DFQATT and SNEGSKA (reference sequence). CDR3 region: CSAMDRADTGELFF. The CDR3 DNA follows: TGCAGTGCCATGGACAGGGCGGACACCGGGGAGCTGTTTTTT.

This clonotype was picked up a small number of times. The chain employs TRBV7-2 and TRBJ2-3, with D uncertain. CDR1 and CDR2 (germline): SGHTA, FQGNSA. This CDR3 spans 16 amino acids. Trimming took 5 bases from V and 3 from J, leaving 18 bases between them. CDR3 nucleotides: TGTGCCAGCAGCCCCGGCCACTTTCGACAAACAGATACGCAGTATTTT. It specifies CASSPGHFRQTDTQYF. The whole variable domain, remainder taken from reference TRBV7-2 and TRBJ2-3, is GAGVSQSPSNKVTEKGKDVELRCDPISGHTALYWYRQSLGQGLEFLIYFQGNSAPDKSGLPSDRFSAERTGGSVSTLTIQRTQQEDSAVYLCASSPGHFRQTDTQYFGPGTRLTVL.

The chain has TRBV12-3 or TRBV12-4 and TRBJ2-1; TRBD1 matches at 9 bases. J was trimmed by 8 bases and V by 7 bases; bases with no gene match: 12. The CDR3 has 15 amino acids. DNA of the CDR3: TGTGCCAGCACCTGGGACAGGGTCCCACGATATGAGCAGTTCTTC. Translation: CASTWDRVPRYEQFF.

This clonotype was detected a few times. This rearrangement joins TRBV20-1 to TRBJ2-1, with TRBD2 matching over 9 bases. With 2 bases clipped from V and 7 bases from J, the junction kept 6 bases outside the gene matches. The CDR3 totals 14 residues. CDR1 is DFQATT and CDR2 is SNEGSKA in the germline V gene (reference sequence). The CDR3 loop reads CSARPGTSLNEQFF. The CDR3 DNA is TGCAGTGCTAGACCCGGGACTAGCTTGAATGAGCAGTTCTTC.

This clonotype is a singleton in its sample. The V and J genes are TRBV5-5 and TRBJ2-1, with D uncertain. The CDR3 loop spans 16 amino acids. V lost 2 bases, J lost 4 bases, and 16 bases lay in between. Germline V gives CDR1 SGHKS, CDR2 YYEKEE (reference sequence). CDR3 DNA: TGTGCCAGCAGCTTAGGCGTTTCTCCCCGATACAATGAGCAGTTCTTC. This gives the protein CASSLGVSPRYNEQFF.

The V call is TRBV13, the J call TRBJ2-7; D could derive from TRBD1 or TRBD2 (5 bases each). This CDR3 spans 15 amino acids. From germline, CDR1 is PRHDT and CDR2 FYEKMQ (reference sequence). V lost 5 bases, J lost 3 bases, and 17 bases lay in between. The CDR3 sequence: CASSEQGRGVYEQYF. The CDR3 DNA reads TGTGCCAGCAGCGAGCAGGGAAGGGGAGTCTACGAGCAGTACTTC.

This clonotype has only a few counts. The V and J genes are TRBV5-1 and TRBJ1-2; unclear D gene. Trimming stripped 0 bases from V and 6 bases from J, with 12 bases between. CDR1 and CDR2 (germline): SGHRS, YFSETQ. The CDR3 covers 14 residues. CDR3 sequence: CASSLVDGPHGYTF. The CDR3 bases are TGCGCCAGCAGCTTGGTCGACGGCCCCCATGGCTACACCTTC.

The chain joins TRBV6-1 to TRBJ2-2; possibly TRBD1 for D (6 bases). Germline-derived CDR1 and CDR2 are MNHNS and SASEGT. Trimming removed 7 bases from V and 6 bases from J, with 24 bases in between. This CDR3 comprises 17 residues. The CDR3, as DNA: TGTGCCAGCACTCGGCCGGTCAGGGGCCGGAGGTCCGGGGAGCTGTTTTTT. Amino acid sequence: CASTRPVRGRRSGELFF.

This clonotype was found a few times. The V call is TRBV28, the J call TRBJ2-2, with D unresolved. The CDR3 runs 14 residues. CDR1 MDHEN and CDR2 SYDVKM come from the germline V gene. V lost 1 base, J lost 1 base, and 4 bases lay in between. This CDR3 reads CASSLFQNTGELFF. CDR3 bases: TGTGCCAGCAGTTTATTCCAGAACACCGGGGAGCTGTTTTTT.

J is TRBJ2-3 and V is TRBV5-1, with D tentatively TRBD2 (6 bases). V was pared by 3 bases and J by 0 bases, with 20 bases between. Germline V gives CDR1 SGHRS, CDR2 YFSETQ. This CDR3 contains 18 residues. CDR3 residues: CASSSQGLASASTDTQYF. The DNA of the CDR3 is TGCGCCAGCAGCTCCCAAGGCCTGGCTAGCGCTAGCACAGATACGCAGTATTTT.

This clonotype came up a few times. The chain combines TRBV18 with TRBJ2-7; D call uncertain. CDR1 is KGHSH and CDR2 is LQKENI in the germline V gene. With 0 bases removed from V and 2 bases from J, the gap between germline ends came to 8 bases. The CDR3 has 14 amino acids. The CDR3 sequence is CASSPPSRTYEQYF. DNA of the CDR3: TGTGCCAGCTCACCACCTTCTCGCACCTACGAGCAGTACTTC.

The genes are TRBV15 and TRBJ2-2; no definite D call. Germline V CDR1 and CDR2: LNHNV, YYDKDF (reference sequence). Trimming shortened V by 1 base and J by 5 bases, and 11 bases separated the two germline ends. The CDR3 sequence is 15 residues long. The CDR3 region has the DNA TGTGCCACCAGCAGAGCCCGGAAAGGAACCGGGGAGCTGTTTTTT. Its protein is CATSRARKGTGELFF. Full variable domain (rest looked up from reference TRBV15 and TRBJ2-2): DAMVIQNPRYQVTQFGKPVTLSCSQTLNHNVMYWYQQKSSQAPKLLFHYYDKDFNNEADTPDNFQSRRPNTSFCFLDIRSPGLGDTAMYLCATSRARKGTGELFFGEGSRLTVL.

This clonotype came up a few times. This sequence joins TRBV7-9 and TRBJ2-5; D remains unclear. This CDR3 is built from 13 residues. V lost 5 bases and J 5 bases, leaving 12 bases between the germline ends. Germline loops: CDR1 SEHNR, CDR2 FQNEAQ (reference sequence). The CDR3 DNA follows: TGTGCCAGCAGCCTCGATTCCCGGGAGACCCAGTACTTC. This gives the protein CASSLDSRETQYF.

V usage is TRBV7-9 and J usage is TRBJ2-2; 9 bases line up with TRBD1. Losses at the gene ends were 6 bases for V and 2 bases for J; bases not matched to a gene: 7. Germline CDR1 reads SEHNR; CDR2 reads FQNEAQ (reference sequence). The CDR3 has 16 amino acids. The DNA for the CDR3 is TGTGCCAGCAGACCCCGACAGGGGGGAAACACCGGGGAGCTGTTTTTT. Protein: CASRPRQGGNTGELFF.

This clonotype was detected a few times. The gene calls are TRBV28 and TRBJ1-4; D gene uncertain. V was shortened by 7 bases and J by 5 bases, with 17 bases between the two germline ends. The CDR3 is made up of 15 amino acids. The germline gives CDR1 MDHEN, CDR2 SYDVKM. The CDR3 reads CASTPRVEGNEKLFF. The CDR3 DNA reads TGTGCCAGCACCCCGCGGGTGGAGGGAAATGAAAAACTGTTTTTT.

The chain joins TRBV7-2 to TRBJ2-7; 7 bases align to TRBD2. The germline CDR1 and CDR2 sequences are SGHTA and FQGNSA. J gave up 4 bases and V 1 base, and 10 bases lay outside the gene matches. This CDR3 contains 16 residues. CDR3 residues: CASSLGGGNLVYEQYF. CDR3 bases: TGTGCCAGCAGCTTAGGGGGGGGGAATCTAGTGTACGAGCAGTACTTC.

This clonotype was seen only once. The genes are TRBV3-1 and TRBJ2-6; D may be TRBD2 (6 bases). The V and J ends lost 11 bases and 0 bases respectively, with 26 bases between them. The CDR3 contains 19 residues. Looked up from germline, CDR1 is LGHDT and CDR2 is YNNKEL (reference sequence). CDR3: CACCLWRVFSGSGANVLTF. The CDR3, as DNA: TGTGCCTGCTGTTTATGGAGGGTTTTCTCGGGCTCTGGGGCCAACGTCCTGACTTTC.

The gene calls are TRBV12-3 or TRBV12-4 and TRBJ1-2; D possibly corresponds to TRBD1 (6 bases). This CDR3 spans 14 amino acids. V lost 5 bases, J lost 4 bases, and 14 bases lay in between. Written as DNA, the CDR3 is TGTGCCAGCAGTCCCCGGACAGACCGCTATGGCTACACCTTC. It codes for CASSPRTDRYGYTF.